This note documents a single TCR beta chain sequence. The sample belongs to a study of blood T cell repertoires in COVID-19. Overall study context: The United States, Italy and Spain provided the acute and convalescent COVID-19 samples. T cells, B-cell-depleted T cells, or PBMCs supplied cDNA or gDNA.

Original methodology: Researchers report that nucleated cell counts were estimated from reference gene primer amplification. TCRdb's copy holds only in-frame clones and misses some; the assay was immunoSEQ multiplex PCR. The V and J calls and clone size are taken from that table; D and trimming were inferred from the DNA. The profile covers hundreds of thousands of clones, with around 89% appearing a single time and more than 1% taken by the ten largest. The V and J ends lost 1 base and 8 bases respectively, with 18 bases between them. CDR1 and CDR2 (germline): SGHTS, YDEGEE. The CDR3 is 15 amino acids.

J is TRBJ1-2 and V is TRBV5-8; no definite D call. The sample comprised peripheral blood. The receptor comes from a man aged 40-49 years with acute or convalescent COVID-19. CDR3 in amino acids: CASSLRSTATRGYTF. The CDR3 coding sequence is TGTGCCAGCAGCTTGCGGTCAACGGCTACTAGAGGCTACACCTTC.